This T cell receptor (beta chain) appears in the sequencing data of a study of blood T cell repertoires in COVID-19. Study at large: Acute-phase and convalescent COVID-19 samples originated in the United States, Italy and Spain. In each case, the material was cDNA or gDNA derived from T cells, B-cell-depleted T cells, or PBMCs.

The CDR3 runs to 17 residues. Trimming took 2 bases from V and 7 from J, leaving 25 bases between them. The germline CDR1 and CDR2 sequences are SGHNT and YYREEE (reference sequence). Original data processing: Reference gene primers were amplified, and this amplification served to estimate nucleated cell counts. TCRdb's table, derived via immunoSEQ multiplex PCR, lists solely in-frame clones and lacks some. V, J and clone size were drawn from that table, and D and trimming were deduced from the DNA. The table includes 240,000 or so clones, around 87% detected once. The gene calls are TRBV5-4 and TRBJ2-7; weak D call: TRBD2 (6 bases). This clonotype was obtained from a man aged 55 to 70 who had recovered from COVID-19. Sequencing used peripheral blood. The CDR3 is CASSFSRRGDPRGEQYF. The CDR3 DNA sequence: TGTGCCAGCAGCTTTTCTCGACGGGGCGACCCCCGGGGGGAGCAGTACTTC.